This entry lists 17 T cell receptor beta chains sequenced from one sample in a study of T-cell memory formation after mild COVID-19. TCRdb itself ran the 5' RACE reads through MiXCR, one entry per CDR3 protein. The repertoire has hundreds of thousands of distinct CDR3 sequences, around a quarter of them found once; the top ten carry 9.5% to 15%. Sequencing input: PBMCs or a T cell subset sorted from them (not recorded which). The receptors were gathered from an adult woman who had mild COVID-19 (a few samples of this study predate the infection). Cell type and time point are not known.

The rearrangement links TRBV6-2 or TRBV6-3 to TRBJ2-5; D possibly matches TRBD1 or TRBD2 (5 bases each). V dropped 8 bases and J dropped 7 bases, with 32 bases sitting between them. Germline V lookup: CDR1 MNHEY, CDR2 SVGEGT. The CDR3 contains 18 residues. CDR3 amino acids: CASGAFNPNPGLGGTQYF. The DNA of the CDR3 is TGTGCCAGCGGGGCCTTCAACCCGAACCCGGGATTGGGTGGGACCCAGTACTTC.

A few counts support this clonotype. This chain uses TRBV7-2 with TRBJ2-7, with D possibly matching TRBD2 (5 bases). The CDR3 has 13 residues. Per germline, CDR1 SGHTA and CDR2 FQGNSA. V was clipped by 8 bases and J by 5 bases, with 16 bases between them. CDR3 in DNA: TGTGCCAGCGCCTGGGCGGGCCTTGACGAGCAGTACTTC. Encoded protein: CASAWAGLDEQYF.

The chain has TRBV3-1 and TRBJ2-3; D remains ambiguous. Trimming removed 6 bases from V and 6 bases from J, with 7 bases in between. The germline V gene has CDR1 LGHDT and CDR2 YNNKEL (reference sequence). The CDR3 is 11 residues long. The CDR3 coding sequence is TGTGCCAGCAGGACATACGATACGCAGTATTTT. This codes for CASRTYDTQYF.

This clonotype was seen only a few times. The rearrangement joins TRBV11-1 to TRBJ2-5; 10 bases fit TRBD2. This CDR3 comprises 19 residues. After removal of 4 bases from V and 4 bases from J, the junction contained 18 bases not matched to a gene. Germline values: CDR1 SGHAT, CDR2 FQDESV (reference sequence). As DNA, the CDR3 is TGTGCCAGCAGCTCCCCTATCGCCAACTCAGCGGGGGGGCCAGAGACCCAGTACTTC. Protein product: CASSSPIANSAGGPETQYF.

V gene TRBV7-3 combines with J gene TRBJ2-3, with 8 positions matching TRBD2. Unmatched junction bases numbered 12, after V lost 0 bases and J lost 4 bases. Germline lookup yields CDR1 SGHTA and CDR2 FQGTGA. The CDR3 runs 18 residues. The CDR3 is CASSLTTGGNRESDTQYF. The CDR3 region has the DNA TGTGCCAGCAGCTTAACAACGGGGGGGAACCGGGAGTCAGATACGCAGTATTTT.

This clonotype occurred a few times. The chain links TRBV7-9 to TRBJ1-1; D is ambiguous. CDR3 length: 14 residues. The V and J ends lost 3 bases and 0 bases respectively, with 8 bases between them. CDR1 and CDR2 (germline): SEHNR, FQNEAQ (reference sequence). The CDR3 DNA reads as TGTGCCAGCAGCTTTGAGACAATGAACACTGAAGCTTTCTTT. Translation gives CASSFETMNTEAFF.

This clonotype has only a few counts. The chain links TRBV5-1 to TRBJ2-1, with D unresolved. The CDR3 covers 11 residues. Looked up from germline, CDR1 is SGHRS and CDR2 is YFSETQ. V shed 2 bases and J shed 5 bases, with 2 bases lying between them. The CDR3 DNA is TGCGCCAGCAGCTTCGACAATGAGCAGTTCTTC. Protein product: CASSFDNEQFF.

J is TRBJ1-3 and V is TRBV7-2, with D possibly being TRBD1 (6 bases). Germline V gives CDR1 SGHTA, CDR2 FQGNSA. V lost 1 base and J 4 bases, leaving 8 bases between the germline ends. The CDR3 sequence is 14 residues long. DNA of the CDR3: TGTGCCAGCAGCTTAGAGGGGGTCGGAAACACCATATATTTT. It specifies CASSLEGVGNTIYF.

The genes are TRBV7-3 and TRBJ2-3; 9 bases are shared with TRBD2. Germline CDR1 reads SGHTA; CDR2 reads FQGTGA. This CDR3 has 15 amino acids. The V segment lost 5 bases and the J segment 4 bases; nucleotides outside the gene matches: 7. CDR3 in amino acids: CASSQDSGGPDTQYF. CDR3 coding DNA: TGTGCCAGCAGCCAGGATAGCGGGGGCCCAGATACGCAGTATTTT. The full variable domain, rest sourced from reference TRBV7-3 and TRBJ2-3, is GAGVSQTPSNKVTEKGKYVELRCDPISGHTALYWYRQSLGQGPEFLIYFQGTGAADDSGLPNDRFFAVRPEGSVSTLKIQRTERGDSAVYLCASSQDSGGPDTQYFGPGTRLTVL.

The chain is built from TRBV12-3 or TRBV12-4 and TRBJ1-5; D is uncertain. The V and J ends lost 3 bases and 0 bases respectively, with 12 bases between them. This CDR3 comprises 16 residues. The CDR3, as DNA: TGTGCCAGCAGTTTCAGCCGTCGGGATAGCAATCAGCCCCAGCATTTT. Protein sequence: CASSFSRRDSNQPQHF.

The chain has TRBV29-1 and TRBJ2-1; the D is unclear. This CDR3 spans 13 amino acids. Trimming shortened V by 3 bases and J by 5 bases, and 11 bases separated the two germline ends. Germline V lookup: CDR1 SQVTM, CDR2 ANQGSEA. CDR3 residues: CSVESLPNNEQFF. DNA for the CDR3: TGCAGCGTTGAGTCTTTACCGAACAATGAGCAGTTCTTC.

The V call is TRBV9, the J call TRBJ2-7; TRBD1 or TRBD2 may be the D gene (5 bases each). This CDR3 has 15 amino acids. Germline lookup yields CDR1 SGDLS and CDR2 YYNGEE. Between the trimmed V and J ends, which lost 3 bases and 0 bases, there was a span of 13 bases. The CDR3 sequence is CASSESGTASYEQYF. In DNA form, the CDR3 reads TGTGCCAGCAGCGAATCCGGGACGGCCTCCTACGAGCAGTACTTC.

V gene TRBV12-3 or TRBV12-4 combines with J gene TRBJ1-1; 8 bases are shared with TRBD1. The CDR3 contains 16 residues. V lost 0 bases, J lost 7 bases, and 10 bases stayed unmatched. CDR3 coding DNA: TGTGCCAGCAGTTTAGCGGACAGGGAGGCTTCAGTTGAAGCTTTCTTT. Its protein product is CASSLADREASVEAFF.

The rearrangement links TRBV4-1 to TRBJ2-3; possible D gene TRBD2, 5 bases. Germline V lookup: CDR1 MGHRA, CDR2 YSYEKL. Between the trimmed V and J ends, which lost 0 bases and 3 bases, there was a span of 10 bases. The CDR3 spans 15 residues. The CDR3: CASSQELRATDTQYF. As DNA, the CDR3 is TGCGCCAGCAGCCAAGAGTTGAGGGCGACAGATACGCAGTATTTT.

V is TRBV12-3 or TRBV12-4 and J is TRBJ1-2; weak D call: TRBD1 (5 bases). There are 16 residues in the CDR3. V was trimmed by 4 bases and J by 3 bases, leaving 18 bases between them. The CDR3 region is CASSSRIGLGHYGYTF. The CDR3 nucleotides are TGTGCCAGCAGTTCCCGTATCGGTTTGGGACACTATGGCTACACCTTC.

This clonotype appeared a few times. CDR3 protein: CASSLKGLDEKLFF. The CDR3 coding sequence is TGTGCCAGCAGCTTGAAGGGCTTGGATGAAAAACTGTTTTTT. The V and J genes are TRBV5-4 and TRBJ1-4; the D is unclear. Germline loops: CDR1 SGHNT, CDR2 YYREEE (reference sequence). Trimming removed 1 base at V and 6 bases at J, with 10 bases between. CDR3 length: 14 amino acids.

J is TRBJ1-4 and V is TRBV12-3 or TRBV12-4; D is ambiguous. The CDR3 totals 13 residues. The V gene lost 4 bases and the J gene lost 3 bases, with 6 bases spanning the gap. CDR3 DNA sequence: TGTGCCAGCAGTTCGGATGCTAATGAAAAACTGTTTTTT. Residues: CASSSDANEKLFF.